These 16 T cell receptor delta chains were sequenced from one sample in a study of γδ T cells in repeated Plasmodium falciparum infection. TCRdb redid clone calling on the multiplex PCR reads using CATT. Among tens of thousands of delta-chain clones listed, 1.6% were seen once. Bulk repertoires came from Vgamma9/Vdelta2+ or Vdelta2-negative gammadelta T cells flow-sorted from PBMC. Material for sequencing was gamma-delta T cells from blood. The origin of the receptors is a pool of human donors (malaria-infected and uninfected, not separated).

A few counts support this clone. It differs at one base from a far larger clone, so likely a read error. Within the sample, other DNA sequences also encode this same CDR3. The DNA for the CDR3 is TGTGCTCTTGGAGATTTGTCCACCCCATTCCCTGAGGGATTGTACTGGGGGATAACGTCCGATAAACTCATCTTT. It specifies CALGDLSTPFPEGLYWGITSDKLIF. The V call is TRDV1, the J call TRDJ1, with 11 bases fitting TRDD3. TCRdb is silent on the J gene; assignment here came from matching the DNA to germline. CDR1 and CDR2 (germline): TSWWSYY, QGS. With V trimmed by 6 bases and J by 3 bases, 36 bases remained unmatched. This CDR3 region has 25 residues.

This clone turned up a few times. This likely stems from a read error, as it lies one base from a far larger clone. The same CDR3 also results from other DNA sequences found in this sample. This chain links TRDV1 with TRDJ1, with 9 bases aligning to TRDD3. Germline matching of the DNA provided the J gene here, since TCRdb leaves it blank. The CDR3 is made up of 22 amino acids. CDR1 and CDR2 (germline): TSWWSYY, QGS. CDR3 nucleotide sequence: TGTGCCCTTGGGGAACTAAAGGCCTCCTTGGCTGGGGGATTCACCTGCACCGATAAACTCATCTTT. It codes for CALGELKASLAGGFTCTDKLIF.

This clone was seen a handful of times. A single base is all that separates this from a far larger clone, so a read error is likely. Other DNA variants within this sample encode the same CDR3. CDR3 in amino acids: CALGELALLGDTRLIF. For the CDR3, the DNA is TGTGCTCTTGGGGAACTGGCCTTGCTGGGGGATACAAGACTCATCTTT. This chain joins TRDV1 and TRDJ1; 11 bases are a match to TRDD3. From germline, CDR1 is TSWWSYY and CDR2 QGS. The CDR3 consists of 16 residues. The ends lost 0 bases at V and 10 bases at J; junction bases unmatched: 10.

As to this clone: TCRdb's protein for this DNA is that of a much larger clone and differs from the translation at residue 12, likely a read error; the protein shown is the DNA translation. The V gene is TRDV1, the J gene TRDJ1, with TRDD3 matching 9 bases. TCRdb records no J gene; here it was assigned by comparing the DNA to germline. CDR3 length: 17 residues. The V and J ends lost 0 bases and 3 bases, in that order; junction bases with no gene match: 8. Germline V CDR1 and CDR2: TSWWSYY, QGS. CDR3 nucleotide sequence: TGTGCTCTTGGGGAACTCAGGGGGATACATGACGCCGATAAACTCATCTTT. The encoded protein is CALGELRGIHDADKLIF.

Note on this clone: This is likely an artifact of a read error, given a far larger clone one base away. Within the sample, other DNA sequences also encode this same CDR3. The chain combines TRDV1 with TRDJ1; 11 nucleotides agree with TRDD3. Germline-derived CDR1 and CDR2 are TSWWSYY and QGS. The CDR3 has 20 amino acids. With 1 base clipped from V and 2 bases from J, the junction kept 15 bases outside the gene matches. The CDR3 region is CALGEPRGILGDNRTDKLIF. The CDR3 DNA reads TGTGCTCTTGGGGAACCCCGTGGAATACTGGGGGATAATAGGACCGATAAACTCATCTTT.

As regards this clone: A read error is the likely source, as a far larger clone sits one nucleotide away. Additional DNA sequences in this sample encode the identical CDR3. The chain recombines TRDV1 with TRDJ1, with TRDD3 identical over 13 bases. Because TCRdb records no J gene, it was assigned here through a match of the DNA to germline. The germline CDR1 and CDR2 sequences are TSWWSYY and QGS. The CDR3 runs to 25 residues. The V segment lost 0 bases and the J segment 2 bases; nucleotides outside the gene matches: 27. The CDR3 sequence is CALGELKLLRLLGDTRIRKTDKLIF. CDR3 nucleotide sequence: TGTGCTCTTGGGGAACTTAAACTCCTACGGTTACTGGGGGATACGCGTATCCGTAAGACCGATAAACTCATCTTT.

Of note for this clone: It is likely a read error: a sequence one base away is far more abundant. The sample contains more than one DNA sequence encoding this CDR3. The chain carries TRDV1 and TRDJ1; 9 nucleotides align to TRDD3. TCRdb carries no J gene annotation; the J gene was assigned here by matching the DNA with germline. The CDR3 runs to 21 residues. Germline-derived CDR1 and CDR2 are TSWWSYY and QGS. Written as DNA, the CDR3 is TGTGCTCTTGTGGTTACCATTACTGGGGGACTCCAGCACACGTACACTGATAAACTCATCTTT. Translation gives CALVVTITGGLQHTYTDKLIF.

Points on this clone: A single base separates this from a much larger clone, so it may be a read error. The V call is TRDV1, the J call TRDJ1; tentative D call: TRDD2 (5 bases). CDR1 is TSWWSYY and CDR2 is QGS in the germline V gene. This CDR3 contains 19 residues. CDR3 amino acids: CALGASPRSGGALTGKLIF. The CDR3 nucleotides read TGTGCTCTTGGGGCTAGTCCTAGGAGTGGCGGGGCTCTCACCGGTAAACTCATCTTT.

On this clone itself: TCRdb attributes to this sequence the protein of a much larger clone, which differs from the DNA translation at residue 3; a read error is likely, and the protein displayed is translated from the DNA. This chain links TRDV1 with TRDJ1; 9 bases are a match to TRDD3. Here the J gene was assigned by germline matching of the DNA, as TCRdb has none. Germline V CDR1 and CDR2: TSWWSYY, QGS. There are 23 residues in the CDR3. CDR3 sequence (DNA): TGTGCTCCTGGGGATCCGTTGGGTCCTACAAAATCTACTGGGGGACTAAACACCGATAAACTCATCTTT. It codes for CAPGDPLGPTKSTGGLNTDKLIF.

With respect to this clone: A far larger clone differs by one base, so this is likely a read error. The same CDR3 can be traced to other DNA sequences in this sample. The rearrangement joins TRDV2 to TRDJ1; 8 nucleotides line up with TRDD3. The J gene comes from matching the DNA to germline here; TCRdb lacks it. Germline CDR1 reads GEAIGNYY; CDR2 reads EKD. The CDR3 spans 18 residues. The CDR3 coding sequence is TGTGCCTGTGACACCGACCAACTGGGGGTCCCCAACACCGACAAACTCATCTTT. Translated, it gives CACDTDQLGVPNTDKLIF.

This clone occurred many times. Being one base from a much bigger clone, this may be a read error. The same CDR3 also results from other DNA sequences found in this sample. The chain carries TRDV3 and TRDJ1, with 9 bases identical to TRDD3. The CDR3 extends over 16 amino acids. Unmatched junction bases numbered 13, after V lost 5 bases and J lost 0 bases. Germline-derived CDR1 and CDR2 are TVYSNPD and GDNSRS (reference sequence). The CDR3 DNA is TGTGCCCCTTTATCCACCGGGGATACGTACACCGATAAACTCATCTTT. Translated: CAPLSTGDTYTDKLIF.

Worth noting for this clone: A far larger clone is a single base away, which makes a read error likely. Distinct nucleotide sequences in the sample also encode this CDR3. The chain has TRDV1 and TRDJ1, with 10 bases identical to TRDD3. Since TCRdb gives no J gene, matching the DNA to germline was used here to assign it. Trimming at V came to 6 bases and at J to 1 base, leaving 26 bases not matched to a gene. CDR1 and CDR2 (germline): TSWWSYY, QGS. CDR3 length: 22 amino acids. CDR3 coding DNA: TGTGCTCTTGGATGCCGTTCCTACTTTAAGCACTGGGGGATTCCGGCCACCGATAAACTCATCTTT. Encoded protein: CALGCRSYFKHWGIPATDKLIF.

This clone was observed many times. The protein recorded in TCRdb does not match the translated DNA at residue 5; the protein presented here comes from translating the DNA. The CDR3 DNA sequence: TGTGCCTGTGACGCCGGGTCCGGGGATAGAAACGATAAACTCATCTTT. It translates to CACDAGSGDRNDKLIF. J is TRDJ1 and V is TRDV2; 7 bases map to TRDD3. In the absence of a J gene in TCRdb, the DNA was matched to germline to assign it here. This CDR3 comprises 16 residues. Per the germline V gene, CDR1 is GEAIGNYY and CDR2 is EKD. V lost 3 bases to trimming and J lost 4 bases; unmatched junction nucleotides: 13.

This clone was seen only a few times. TCRdb lists the protein of a much larger clone for this DNA, which differs at residue 9, so this is likely a read error; the protein given here is translated from the DNA itself. The V gene is TRDV2, the J gene TRDJ1; 7 nucleotides align to TRDD3. Here the J gene came from matching the DNA to germline, since TCRdb omits it. CDR1 GEAIGNYY and CDR2 EKD come from the germline V gene. The CDR3 is 17 amino acids. Trimming removed 3 bases from V and 0 bases from J; junction bases left unmatched: 12. DNA for the CDR3: TGTGCCTGTGACCCAGTACTGGGGAATACCTACACCGATAAACTCATCTTT. Translation: CACDPVLGNTYTDKLIF.

This clone has only a few counts. TCRdb's protein for this DNA is that of a much larger clone and differs from the translation at residue 17, likely a read error; the protein shown is the DNA translation. The V segment is TRDV1, and no J call was made; the DNA was not compared with TRDD3, the D call given in the table. The CDR3 is 19 amino acids. Germline CDR1 reads TSWWSYY; CDR2 reads QGS. This chain's CDR3 is CALGPSHRGYWGITDKPIF. The CDR3 DNA is TGTGCTCTTGGCCCTTCTCACCGGGGGTACTGGGGGATAACCGATAAACCCATCTTT.

A few counts support this clone. Translating this DNA gives a protein that differs at residue 8 from the TCRdb one, which belongs to a much larger clone; a read error is likely, and the protein shown is this translation. The J gene is TRDJ1, the V gene TRDV1; 8 nucleotides line up with TRDD3. TCRdb is silent on the J gene; assignment here came from matching the DNA to germline. Germline CDR1 is TSWWSYY and CDR2 is QGS. The V gene end was trimmed by 5 bases and the J gene end by 3 bases; junction bases not matched to a gene: 26. The CDR3 consists of 21 residues. CDR3 in amino acids: CALGKLGCLERGDIVPDKLIF. Here the CDR3 DNA reads TGTGCTCTTGGGAAGCTTGGATGTTTAGAGAGGGGGGATATTGTGCCCGATAAACTCATCTTT.